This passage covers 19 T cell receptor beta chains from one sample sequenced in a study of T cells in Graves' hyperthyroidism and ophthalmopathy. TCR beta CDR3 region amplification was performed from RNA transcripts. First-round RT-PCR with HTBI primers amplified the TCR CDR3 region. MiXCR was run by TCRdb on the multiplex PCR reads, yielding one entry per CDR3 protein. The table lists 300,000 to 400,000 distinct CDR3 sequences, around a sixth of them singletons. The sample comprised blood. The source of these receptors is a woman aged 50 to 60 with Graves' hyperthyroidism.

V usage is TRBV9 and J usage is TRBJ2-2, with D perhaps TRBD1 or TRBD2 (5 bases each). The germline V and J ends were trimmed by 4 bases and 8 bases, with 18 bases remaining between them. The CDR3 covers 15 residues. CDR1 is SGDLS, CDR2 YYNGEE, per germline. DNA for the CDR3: TGTGCCAGCAGCAACCGGGACCAAAGGGTGGGGGAGCTGTTTTTT. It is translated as CASSNRDQRVGELFF.

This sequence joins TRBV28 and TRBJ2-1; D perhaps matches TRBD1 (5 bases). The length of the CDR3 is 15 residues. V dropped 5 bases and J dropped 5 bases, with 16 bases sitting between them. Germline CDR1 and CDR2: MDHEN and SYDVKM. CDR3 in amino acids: CASSPLQGYDNEQFF. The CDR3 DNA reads TGTGCCAGCAGTCCCCTCCAGGGTTACGACAATGAGCAGTTCTTC.

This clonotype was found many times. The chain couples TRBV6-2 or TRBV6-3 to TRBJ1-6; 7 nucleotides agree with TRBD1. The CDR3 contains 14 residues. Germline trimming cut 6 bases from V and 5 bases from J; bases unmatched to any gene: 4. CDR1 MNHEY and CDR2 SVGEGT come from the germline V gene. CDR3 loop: CASSRDSDNSPLHF. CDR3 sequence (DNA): TGTGCCAGCAGCCGGGACAGCGATAATTCACCCCTCCACTTT.

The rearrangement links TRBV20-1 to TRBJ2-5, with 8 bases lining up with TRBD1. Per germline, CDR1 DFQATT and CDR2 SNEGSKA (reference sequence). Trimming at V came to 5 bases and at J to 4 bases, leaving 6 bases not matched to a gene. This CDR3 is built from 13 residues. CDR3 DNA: TGCAGTGCTGCGCCGGGACAGGCAGAGACCCAGTACTTC. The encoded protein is CSAAPGQAETQYF.

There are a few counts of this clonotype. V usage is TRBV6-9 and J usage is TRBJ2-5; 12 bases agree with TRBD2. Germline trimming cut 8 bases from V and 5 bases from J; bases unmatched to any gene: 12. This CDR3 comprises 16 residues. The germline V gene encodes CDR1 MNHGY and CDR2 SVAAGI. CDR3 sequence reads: CASGDVTSGSGETQYF. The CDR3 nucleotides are TGTGCCAGCGGTGATGTGACTAGCGGGAGTGGGGAGACCCAGTACTTC.

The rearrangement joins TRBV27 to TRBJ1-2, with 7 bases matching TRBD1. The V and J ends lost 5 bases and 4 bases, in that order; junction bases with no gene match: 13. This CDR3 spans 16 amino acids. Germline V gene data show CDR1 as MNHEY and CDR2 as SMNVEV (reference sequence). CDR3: CASSPSEGGGVYGYTF. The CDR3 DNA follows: TGTGCCAGCAGTCCGTCCGAAGGGGGCGGGGTCTATGGCTACACCTTC.

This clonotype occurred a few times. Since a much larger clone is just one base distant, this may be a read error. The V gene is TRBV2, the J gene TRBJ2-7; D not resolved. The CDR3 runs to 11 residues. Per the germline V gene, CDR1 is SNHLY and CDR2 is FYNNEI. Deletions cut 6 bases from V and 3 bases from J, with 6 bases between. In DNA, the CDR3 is TGTGCCAGCAGGGACGGCTACGAGCAGTACTTC. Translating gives CASRDGYEQYF. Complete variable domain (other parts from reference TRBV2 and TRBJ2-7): EPEVTQTPSHQVTQMGQEVILRCVPISNHLYFYWYRQILGQKVEFLVSFYNNEISEKSEIFDDQFSVERPDGSNFTLKIRSTKLEDSAMYFCASRDGYEQYFGPGTRLTVT.

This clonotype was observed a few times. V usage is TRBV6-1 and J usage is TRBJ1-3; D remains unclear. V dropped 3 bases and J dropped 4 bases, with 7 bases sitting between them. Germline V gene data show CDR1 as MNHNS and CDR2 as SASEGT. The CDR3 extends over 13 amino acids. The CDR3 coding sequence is TGTGCCAGCAGTGACAGAACCGGAAACACCATATATTTT. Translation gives CASSDRTGNTIYF.

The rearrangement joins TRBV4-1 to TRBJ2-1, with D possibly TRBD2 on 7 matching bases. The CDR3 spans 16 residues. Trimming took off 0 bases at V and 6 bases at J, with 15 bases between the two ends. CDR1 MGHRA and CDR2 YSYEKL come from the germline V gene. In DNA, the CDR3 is TGCGCCAGCAGCCAAGATTTGTGGGGGGGCAGCAATGAGCAGTTCTTC. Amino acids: CASSQDLWGGSNEQFF.

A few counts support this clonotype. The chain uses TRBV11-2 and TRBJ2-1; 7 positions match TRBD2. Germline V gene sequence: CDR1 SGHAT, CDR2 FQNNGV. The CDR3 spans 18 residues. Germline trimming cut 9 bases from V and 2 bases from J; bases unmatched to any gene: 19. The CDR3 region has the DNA TGTGCCAGTAGTATCCCGAGCTTCGGGAGGAGCACCTACAATGAGCAGTTCTTC. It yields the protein CASSIPSFGRSTYNEQFF.

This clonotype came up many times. The CDR3 here is CASSLRQTYEQYV. In DNA form, the CDR3 reads TGTGCCAGCAGTTTGAGACAGACCTACGAGCAGTACGTC. V gene TRBV12-3 or TRBV12-4 combines with J gene TRBJ2-7, with D perhaps matching TRBD1 (5 bases). The CDR3 totals 13 residues. Between the trimmed V and J ends, which lost 3 bases and 2 bases, there was a span of 8 bases.

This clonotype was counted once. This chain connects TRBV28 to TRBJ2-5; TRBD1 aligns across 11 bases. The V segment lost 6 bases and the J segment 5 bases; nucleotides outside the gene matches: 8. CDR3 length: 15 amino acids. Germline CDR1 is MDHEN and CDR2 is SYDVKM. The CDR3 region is CASRGGTGGMETQYF. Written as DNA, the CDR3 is TGTGCCAGCAGGGGTGGGACAGGGGGTATGGAGACCCAGTACTTC.

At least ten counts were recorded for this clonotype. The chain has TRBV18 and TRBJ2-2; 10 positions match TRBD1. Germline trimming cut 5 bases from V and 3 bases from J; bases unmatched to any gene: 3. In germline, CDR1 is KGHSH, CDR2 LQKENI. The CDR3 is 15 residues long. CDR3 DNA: TGTGCCAGCTCATCCGGGACAGGGGACACCGGGGAGCTGTTTTTT. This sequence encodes CASSSGTGDTGELFF.

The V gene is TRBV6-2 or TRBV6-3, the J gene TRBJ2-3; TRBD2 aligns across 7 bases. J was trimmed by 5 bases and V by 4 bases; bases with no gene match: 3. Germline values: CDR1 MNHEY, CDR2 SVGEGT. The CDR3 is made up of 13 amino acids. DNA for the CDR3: TGTGCCAGCAGTTCCCTAGCGGAAGATACGCAGTATTTT. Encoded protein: CASSSLAEDTQYF.

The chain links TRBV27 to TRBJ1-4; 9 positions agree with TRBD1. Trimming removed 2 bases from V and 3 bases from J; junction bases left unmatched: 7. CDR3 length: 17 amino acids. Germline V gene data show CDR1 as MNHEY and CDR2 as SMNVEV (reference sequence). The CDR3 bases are TGTGCCAGCAGTTTAATGGGACAGGGTGTCGCTAATGAAAAACTGTTTTTT. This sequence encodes CASSLMGQGVANEKLFF.

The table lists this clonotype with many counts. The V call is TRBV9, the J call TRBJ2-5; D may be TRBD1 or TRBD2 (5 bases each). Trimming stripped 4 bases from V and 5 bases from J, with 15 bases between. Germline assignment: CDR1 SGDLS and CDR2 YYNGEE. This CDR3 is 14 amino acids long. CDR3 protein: CASSLTTGQETQYF. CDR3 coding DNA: TGTGCCAGCAGCCTAACGACGGGGCAGGAGACCCAGTACTTC.

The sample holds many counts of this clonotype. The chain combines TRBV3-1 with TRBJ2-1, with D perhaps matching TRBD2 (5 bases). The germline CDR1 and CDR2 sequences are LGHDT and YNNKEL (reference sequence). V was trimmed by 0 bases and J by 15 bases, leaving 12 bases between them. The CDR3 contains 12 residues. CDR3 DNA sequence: TGTGCCAGCAGCCAAGAGGGCCTAGCCCCGTTCTTC. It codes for CASSQEGLAPFF.

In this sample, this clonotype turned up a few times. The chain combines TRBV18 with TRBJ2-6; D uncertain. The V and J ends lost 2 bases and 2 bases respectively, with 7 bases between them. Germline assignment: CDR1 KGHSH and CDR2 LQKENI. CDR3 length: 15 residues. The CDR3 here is CASSPMSPGANVLTF. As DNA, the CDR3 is TGTGCCAGCTCACCAATGTCCCCTGGGGCCAACGTCCTGACTTTC.

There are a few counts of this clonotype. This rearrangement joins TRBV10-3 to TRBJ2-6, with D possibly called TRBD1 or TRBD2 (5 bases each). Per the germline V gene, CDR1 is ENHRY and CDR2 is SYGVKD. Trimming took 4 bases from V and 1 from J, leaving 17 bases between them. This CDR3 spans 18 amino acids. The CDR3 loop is CAISAAGTPGSGANVLTF. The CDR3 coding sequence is TGTGCCATCAGTGCCGCCGGGACCCCGGGATCTGGGGCCAACGTCCTGACTTTC.